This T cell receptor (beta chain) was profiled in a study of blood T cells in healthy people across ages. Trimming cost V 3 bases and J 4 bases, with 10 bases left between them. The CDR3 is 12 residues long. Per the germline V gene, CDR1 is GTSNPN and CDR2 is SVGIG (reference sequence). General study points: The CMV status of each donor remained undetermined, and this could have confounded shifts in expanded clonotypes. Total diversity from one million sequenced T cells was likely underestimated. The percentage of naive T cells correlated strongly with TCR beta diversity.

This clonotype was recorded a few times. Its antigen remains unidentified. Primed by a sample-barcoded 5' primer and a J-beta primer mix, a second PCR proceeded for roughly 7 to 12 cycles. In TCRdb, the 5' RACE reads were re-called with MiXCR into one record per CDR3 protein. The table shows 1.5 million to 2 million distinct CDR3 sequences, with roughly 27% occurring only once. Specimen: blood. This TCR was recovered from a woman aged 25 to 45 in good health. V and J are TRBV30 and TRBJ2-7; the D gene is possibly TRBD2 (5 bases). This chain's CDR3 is CAWSGNAYEQYF. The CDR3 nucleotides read TGTGCCTGGAGCGGGAATGCATACGAGCAGTACTTC.